This T cell receptor beta chain stems from a study of vaccination effects on CD4 cells after COVID-19. Study at large: Supplemented with around 9.6 IU/ml IL-2 and 10 ug/ml peptides, two million PBMC per well were kept in culture.

The authors isolated CD4+ T cells after around 11 days of culture. The infection with SARS-CoV-2 (confirmed by PCR) occurred in this person between March and December 2020. All participants had two doses of either the BNT162b2 or mRNA-1273 vaccine. Generated by immunoSEQ multiplex PCR, the TCRdb table keeps only in-frame clones and is missing some. Of 40,000 to 45,000 clones in the sample, 76% were seen once. This CDR3 contains 11 residues. Study results and caveats: In the study, convalescent patients were few, and early post-infection timepoints were absent.

Details on this clone: Its target is not known.

The chain has TRBV12-1 and TRBJ2-5. TRBV12-1 is tagged as a pseudogene. The sequencing here drew on CD4+ T cells from PBMCs cultured without peptide, taken after COVID-19 vaccination. This clonotype originated in a human donor who had a prior SARS-CoV-2 infection. CDR3 in amino acids: CASTPEETQYF. Here the CDR3 DNA reads TGTGCCAGCACCCCAGAGGAGACCCAGTACTTC.